This TCR beta chain was identified in a study of blood T cell repertoires in COVID-19. Profiled with immunoSEQ multiplex PCR; TCRdb holds only in-frame clones, not every one. The table includes about 97,000 clones, approximately 85% detected once. Germline CDR1 reads LNHDA; CDR2 reads SQIVND (reference sequence). The CDR3 is made up of 18 amino acids. V shed 3 bases and J 0 bases; nucleotides not matched to a gene: 11. The chain combines TRBV19 with TRBJ1-3; 7 bases fit TRBD1. Sequencing input: peripheral blood. This clonotype was sampled from a man aged 40-49 years with active or convalescent COVID-19. The CDR3 DNA sequence: TGTGCCAGTAGTATTCATCCGGGACAGAAAAACTCTGGAAACACCATATATTTT. Its protein is CASSIHPGQKNSGNTIYF. The entire variable domain, with the rest obtained from reference TRBV19 and TRBJ1-3, is as follows: DGGITQSPKYLFRKEGQNVTLSCEQNLNHDAMYWYRQDPGQGLRLIYYSQIVNDFQKGDIAEGYSVSREKKESFPLTVTSAQKNPTAFYLCASSIHPGQKNSGNTIYFGEGSWLTVV.